The next 27 T cell receptor beta chains were all read from a single sample in a study of blood T cell repertoires in COVID-19. Assay used: immunoSEQ multiplex PCR; TCRdb lists only in-frame clones, some missing. The sample records roughly 150,000 clones, roughly 80% being singletons. Sequenced material: peripheral blood. These receptors all stem from a woman older than 75 with acute or convalescent COVID-19.

This clone was detected once. This chain links TRBV7-2 with TRBJ1-1; 7 nucleotides line up with TRBD1. Germline CDR1 reads SGHTA; CDR2 reads FQGNSA. Trimming at V came to 5 bases and at J to 1 base, leaving 4 bases not matched to a gene. The CDR3 is 14 residues long. CDR3 sequence reads: CASSQHRGNTEAFF. The CDR3 DNA is TGTGCCAGCAGCCAGCACAGGGGGAACACTGAAGCTTTCTTT.

The J gene is TRBJ2-7, the V gene TRBV29-1; the match to TRBD1 covers 9 bases. Trimming removed 7 bases from V and 3 bases from J; junction bases left unmatched: 7. The CDR3 consists of 13 residues. Per germline, CDR1 SQVTM and CDR2 ANQGSEA. The CDR3 bases are TGCAGCGGGACGGGACAGGGTGGCTACGAGCAGTACTTC. It encodes CSGTGQGGYEQYF.

The chain recombines TRBV29-1 with TRBJ2-2; 9 bases fit TRBD2. Trimming at V came to 1 base and at J to 4 bases, leaving 13 bases not matched to a gene. Germline CDR1 and CDR2: SQVTM and ANQGSEA. The CDR3 consists of 18 residues. This CDR3 reads CSVEARSGGPMGTGELFF. CDR3 DNA sequence: TGCAGCGTTGAAGCAAGAAGCGGGGGGCCCATGGGCACCGGGGAGCTGTTTTTT.

This clone was recorded only once. V gene TRBV7-2 combines with J gene TRBJ1-1; possibly TRBD1 for D (5 bases). The CDR3 runs 14 residues. Trimming left V 2 bases short and J 2 bases short, with 9 bases between. Germline CDR1 SGHTA, CDR2 FQGNSA. The CDR3 loop reads CASSLTRVNTEAFF. In DNA form, the CDR3 reads TGTGCCAGCAGCTTAACCAGGGTAAACACTGAAGCTTTCTTT.

The rearrangement uses TRBV6-2 or TRBV6-3 and TRBJ2-5; TRBD1 matches 7 bases. From germline, CDR1 is MNHEY and CDR2 SVGEGT. There are 16 residues in the CDR3. J lost 5 bases, V lost 0 bases, and 9 bases had no gene match. The CDR3 spells CASSYSSAVGQETQYF. CDR3 nucleotide sequence: TGTGCCAGCAGTTACTCATCGGCAGTGGGACAGGAGACCCAGTACTTC.

The rearrangement uses TRBV9 and TRBJ2-1; 9 nucleotides align to TRBD1. This CDR3 is built from 18 residues. The V gene end was trimmed by 0 bases and the J gene end by 4 bases; junction bases not matched to a gene: 11. CDR1 SGDLS and CDR2 YYNGEE come from the germline V gene. CDR3 sequence: CASSVVPQGQGRYNEQFF. In DNA form, the CDR3 reads TGTGCCAGCAGCGTAGTCCCCCAAGGACAGGGGAGATACAATGAGCAGTTCTTC.

The rearrangement joins TRBV5-1 to TRBJ2-2; no clear D gene. The germline V and J ends were trimmed by 1 base and 5 bases, with 6 bases remaining between them. CDR3 length: 13 amino acids. Germline V gene lookup returns CDR1 SGHRS and CDR2 YFSETQ. The CDR3 spells CASSLPETGELFF. The CDR3 region has the DNA TGCGCCAGCAGCTTGCCCGAGACCGGGGAGCTGTTTTTT. The entire variable domain, with the rest obtained from reference TRBV5-1 and TRBJ2-2, is as follows: KAGVTQTPRYLIKTRGQQVTLSCSPISGHRSVSWYQQTPGQGLQFLFEYFSETQRNKGNFPGRFSGRQFSNSRSEMNVSTLELGDSALYLCASSLPETGELFFGEGSRLTVL.

This clone was picked up a small number of times. The chain joins TRBV28 to TRBJ1-5; D remains ambiguous. The CDR3 is made up of 16 amino acids. CDR1 is MDHEN and CDR2 is SYDVKM in the germline V gene. The V gene lost 2 bases and the J gene lost 0 bases, with 11 bases spanning the gap. CDR3 in DNA: TGTGCCAGCAGTTTAGGAACAGCCGATAGCAATCAGCCCCAGCATTTT. Translation: CASSLGTADSNQPQHF.

The count of this clone is one. The chain uses TRBV5-1 and TRBJ1-6; no clear D. This CDR3 contains 14 residues. CDR1 is SGHRS, CDR2 YFSETQ, per germline. The V and J ends lost 1 base and 7 bases respectively, with 9 bases between them. CDR3 residues: CASSLLFRNSPLHF. CDR3 DNA sequence: TGCGCCAGCAGCTTGCTGTTTCGGAATTCACCCCTCCACTTT.

The chain recombines TRBV27 with TRBJ1-4; D may be TRBD1 (6 bases). Per germline, CDR1 MNHEY and CDR2 SMNVEV (reference sequence). This CDR3 is built from 14 residues. V lost 3 bases and J lost 3, with 8 bases in between. The DNA of the CDR3 is TGTGCCAGCAGTTTGTGGGGGCCTAATGAAAAACTGTTTTTT. Its translation: CASSLWGPNEKLFF.

This sequence joins TRBV6-5 and TRBJ2-7, with 7 bases lining up with TRBD2. The CDR3 has 13 amino acids. CDR1 MNHEY and CDR2 SVGAGI come from the germline V gene. The V segment lost 7 bases and the J segment 3 bases; nucleotides outside the gene matches: 6. The CDR3 nucleotides are TGTGCCAGCACTGGGGGGGAAGGCTACGAGCAGTACTTC. This sequence encodes CASTGGEGYEQYF.

The V call is TRBV27, the J call TRBJ1-2; 8 bases are a match to TRBD1. V lost 6 bases to trimming and J lost 7 bases; unmatched junction nucleotides: 7. CDR1 is MNHEY and CDR2 is SMNVEV in the germline V gene (reference sequence). The CDR3 runs to 13 residues. The CDR3 coding sequence is TGTGCCAGCAGACTCCCAGGGGGCGGTGGCTACACCTTC. It is translated as CASRLPGGGGYTF.

The chain recombines TRBV6-6 with TRBJ1-1; 7 bases match TRBD1. The germline gives CDR1 MNHNY, CDR2 SVGAGI (reference sequence). J lost 0 bases, V lost 7 bases, and 5 bases had no gene match. This CDR3 spans 14 amino acids. CDR3 nucleotides: TGTGCCAGCACCCAGACAGGGTTGAACACTGAAGCTTTCTTT. As protein: CASTQTGLNTEAFF.

Of note for this clone: This could be a read error, since a much larger clone is one nucleotide away. The sample holds other DNA sequences that translate to the same CDR3. The chain is built from TRBV30 and TRBJ2-7; tentatively, D is TRBD2 (5 bases). With 0 bases removed from V and 2 bases from J, the gap between germline ends came to 5 bases. The CDR3 length is 12 residues. Germline V gene lookup returns CDR1 GTSNPN and CDR2 SVGIG (reference sequence). DNA for the CDR3: TGTGCCTGGAGTGTGGAGGCCTACGAGCAGTACTTC. Protein sequence: CAWSVEAYEQYF. The full variable domain, with the rest looked up from reference TRBV30 and TRBJ2-7, is SQTIHQWPATLVQPVGSPLSLECTVEGTSNPNLYWYRQAAGRGLQLLFYSVGIGQISSEVPQNLSASRPQDRQFILSSKKLLLSDSGFYLCAWSVEAYEQYFGPGTRLTVT.

In its sample, this clone was seen a few times. The CDR3 sequence is CASSSTGLNTGELFF. The CDR3 nucleotides read TGTGCCAGCAGCTCGACAGGACTCAACACCGGGGAGCTGTTTTTT. The chain couples TRBV7-3 to TRBJ2-2, with D perhaps TRBD1 (6 bases). V gave up 4 bases and J gave up 2 bases, with 11 bases separating them. This CDR3 has 15 amino acids. Germline V lookup: CDR1 SGHTA, CDR2 FQGTGA.

The gene calls are TRBV5-5 and TRBJ1-5; TRBD1 might be the D (6 bases). The CDR3 has 15 amino acids. Germline V gene sequence: CDR1 SGHKS, CDR2 YYEKEE (reference sequence). Trimming took 4 bases from V and 3 from J, leaving 14 bases between them. CDR3 sequence reads: CASSLSTGTNQPQHF. CDR3 bases: TGTGCCAGCAGCCTATCTACAGGGACCAATCAGCCCCAGCATTTT.

This chain uses TRBV7-2 with TRBJ2-2; a possible D gene is TRBD1 (5 bases). With 2 bases removed from V and 4 bases from J, the gap between germline ends came to 14 bases. CDR1 is SGHTA, CDR2 FQGNSA, per germline. The CDR3 has 16 amino acids. The CDR3, as DNA: TGTGCCAGCAGCTTATCGTTGGGGCACGGCACCGGGGAGCTGTTTTTT. Translating gives CASSLSLGHGTGELFF.

The chain has TRBV19 and TRBJ2-3; D may be TRBD2 (6 bases). CDR1 is LNHDA, CDR2 SQIVND, per germline (reference sequence). This CDR3 is 14 amino acids long. Trimming removed 3 bases at V and 3 bases at J, with 10 bases between. In DNA, the CDR3 is TGTGCCAGTAGTATCCCGGGAGTGACAGATACGCAGTATTTT. This sequence encodes CASSIPGVTDTQYF.

The gene calls are TRBV30 and TRBJ2-3; 11 bases fit TRBD2. V shed 3 bases, J shed 0 bases, and the junction held 5 bases outside the gene matches. CDR3 size: 16 residues. Germline V lookup: CDR1 GTSNPN, CDR2 SVGIG (reference sequence). CDR3 loop: CAWSSSGGSSTDTQYF. CDR3 nucleotide sequence: TGTGCCTGGAGCTCTAGCGGGGGGTCTAGCACAGATACGCAGTATTTT.

CDR3 region: CASGPGTSANNEQFF. In DNA form, the CDR3 reads TGCGCCAGCGGACCCGGGACTAGCGCTAACAATGAGCAGTTCTTC. The genes are TRBV5-1 and TRBJ2-1; 10 bases are a match to TRBD2. Germline V gene data show CDR1 as SGHRS and CDR2 as YFSETQ. V lost 7 bases, J lost 5 bases, and 9 bases stayed unmatched. This CDR3 has 15 amino acids.

V usage is TRBV6-2 or TRBV6-3 and J usage is TRBJ2-1; TRBD2 agrees at 7 bases. Germline V gives CDR1 MNHEY, CDR2 SVGEGT. Germline trimming cut 2 bases from V and 0 bases from J; bases unmatched to any gene: 4. The CDR3 has 16 residues. The CDR3 sequence: CASSYLAAGSYNEQFF. The CDR3 DNA reads TGTGCCAGCAGTTACCTAGCGGCGGGCTCCTACAATGAGCAGTTCTTC.

This clone was seen a handful of times. This chain joins TRBV6-5 and TRBJ2-2; a weak D match, TRBD1 (5 bases). The length of the CDR3 is 15 residues. Germline V lookup: CDR1 MNHEY, CDR2 SVGAGI. V gave up 4 bases and J gave up 3 bases, with 12 bases separating them. The CDR3, as DNA: TGTGCCAGCAGTTGGACACCCCTAGACACCGGGGAGCTGTTTTTT. The encoded protein is CASSWTPLDTGELFF.

The rearrangement joins TRBV2 to TRBJ1-2, with 7 bases lining up with TRBD1. The V segment lost 6 bases and the J segment 4 bases; nucleotides outside the gene matches: 8. Germline CDR1 is SNHLY and CDR2 is FYNNEI. The CDR3 sequence is 14 residues long. For the CDR3, the DNA is TGTGCCAGCAGCATCACCACAGGGGTCTATGGCTACACCTTC. Its protein is CASSITTGVYGYTF.

The J gene is TRBJ1-1, the V gene TRBV7-9, with D perhaps matching TRBD1 (5 bases). Germline V gene sequence: CDR1 SEHNR, CDR2 FQNEAQ (reference sequence). This CDR3 is built from 14 residues. Trimming cost V 6 bases and J 4 bases, with 15 bases left between them. The CDR3 coding sequence is TGTGCCAGCAGACTGGGGCAGAGGAGCACTGAAGCTTTCTTT. This encodes CASRLGQRSTEAFF.

This chain links TRBV5-1 with TRBJ2-1; weak D call: TRBD2 (5 bases). The germline V gene has CDR1 SGHRS and CDR2 YFSETQ. CDR3 length: 16 amino acids. The V gene lost 0 bases and the J gene lost 0 bases, with 10 bases spanning the gap. CDR3 bases: TGCGCCAGCAGCTTGGATTCTGGAGGCTCCTACAATGAGCAGTTCTTC. Amino acid sequence: CASSLDSGGSYNEQFF.

The J gene is TRBJ2-7, the V gene TRBV29-1, with TRBD1 matching 11 bases. The V segment lost 3 bases and the J segment 5 bases; nucleotides outside the gene matches: 9. The CDR3 loop spans 15 amino acids. CDR1 and CDR2 from the germline V gene are SQVTM and ANQGSEA. CDR3 loop: CSVDLRDRGVDEQYF. The CDR3 DNA reads TGCAGCGTTGATCTCCGGGACAGGGGGGTAGACGAGCAGTACTTC.

The chain couples TRBV2 to TRBJ1-2; the D is unclear. Trimming removed 2 bases at V and 4 bases at J, with 14 bases between. CDR3 length: 15 residues. Germline CDR1 and CDR2: SNHLY and FYNNEI. CDR3 coding DNA: TGTGCCAGCAGTGAATTTGCGGGATTGGGCTATGGCTACACCTTC. It translates to CASSEFAGLGYGYTF. The complete variable domain, with remaining parts taken from reference TRBV2 and TRBJ1-2, reads EPEVTQTPSHQVTQMGQEVILRCVPISNHLYFYWYRQILGQKVEFLVSFYNNEISEKSEIFDDQFSVERPDGSNFTLKIRSTKLEDSAMYFCASSEFAGLGYGYTFGSGTRLTVV.